This T cell receptor (beta chain) was captured by sequencing in a study of identical twins. Whole-study results and caveats: Modelling underestimated the level of out-of-frame TCR alpha sharing observed in monozygotic twins. Out-of-frame alpha sequences common to twins exhibited an excess of low generation probability.

This clonotype showed up just a few times. Its antigen is not known. TCRdb redid the calling of the 5' RACE reads with MiXCR, one entry per CDR3 protein. Of about 260,000 distinct CDR3 sequences listed, roughly 7% are singletons. This CDR3 is 13 amino acids long. The germline V and J ends were trimmed by 6 bases and 3 bases, with 12 bases remaining between them. This same sample was also part of a study on yellow fever vaccine responses in identical twins.

The clonotype was recovered from a woman under 30 in good health. The rearrangement joins TRBV12-3 or TRBV12-4 to TRBJ2-7; maybe TRBD2 (5 bases). Sequenced material: memory (CD45RO+) T cells sorted from blood. The CDR3 DNA follows: TGTGCCAGCAGCCTGGGAGCATTCTACGAGCAGTACTTC. Translating gives CASSLGAFYEQYF.